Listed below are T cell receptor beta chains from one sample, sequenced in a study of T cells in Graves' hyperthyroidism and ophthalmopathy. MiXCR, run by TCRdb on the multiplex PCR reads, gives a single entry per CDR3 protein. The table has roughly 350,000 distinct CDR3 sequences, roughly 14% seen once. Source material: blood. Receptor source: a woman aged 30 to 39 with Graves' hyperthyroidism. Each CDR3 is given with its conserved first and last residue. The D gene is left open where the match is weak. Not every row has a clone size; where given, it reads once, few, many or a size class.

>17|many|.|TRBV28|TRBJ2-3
TGTGCCAGCAACCCCCGGTTGACTGGCGGGTACACAGATACGCAGTATTTT
CASNPRLTGGYTDTQYF
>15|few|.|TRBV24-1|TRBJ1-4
TGTGCCACCAGTGCAGAGCCGGGACAAAGTGAAAAACTGTTTTTT
CATSAEPGQSEKLFF
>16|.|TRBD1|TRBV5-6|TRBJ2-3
TGTGCCAGCAGCATCACACAGGGGCCCCGCACAGATACGCAGTATTTT
CASSITQGPRTDTQYF
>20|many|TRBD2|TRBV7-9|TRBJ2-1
TGTGCCAGCAGCGGCGAGGGGAGGTTTAGCGGGAGGCGACAAGACAATGAGCAGTTCTTC
CASSGEGRFSGRRQDNEQFF
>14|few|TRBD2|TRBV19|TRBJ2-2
TGTGCCAGCAACCTAATAGCGGGCACCGGGGAGCTGTTTTTT
CASNLIAGTGELFF
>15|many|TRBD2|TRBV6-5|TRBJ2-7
TGTGCCAGCAGTTACGGTGCGGGGGTGTTGTACGAGCAGTACTTC
CASSYGAGVLYEQYF
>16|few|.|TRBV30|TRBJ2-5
TGTGCCTGGACTAGTCAGGATAAGAGCCAACAAGAGACCCAGTACTTC
CAWTSQDKSQQETQYF
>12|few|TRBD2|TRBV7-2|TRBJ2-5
TGTGCCAGCAGCTTAGTGGGCGCGGGAGTTTACTTC
CASSLVGAGVYF
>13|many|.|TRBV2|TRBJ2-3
TGTGCCAGCATTGGACGGGACACAGATACGCAGTATTTT
CASIGRDTDTQYF
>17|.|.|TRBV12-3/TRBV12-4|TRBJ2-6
TGTGCCAGCAGTTTACTGTTGGGTCTATCTGGGGCCAACGTCCTGACTTTC
CASSLLLGLSGANVLTF
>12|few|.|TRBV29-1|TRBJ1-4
TGCAGCGTTGCAGGGTTTGGAGAAAAACTGTTTTTT
CSVAGFGEKLFF
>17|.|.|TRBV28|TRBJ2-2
TGTGCCAGCAGTAGTCTAGCGAGAGCCTCCCTGGGGGGGGAGCTGTTTTTT
CASSSLARASLGGELFF
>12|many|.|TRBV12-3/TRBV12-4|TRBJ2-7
TGTGCCAGCACACTGACACCCCCTCAGCAGTACTTC
CASTLTPPQQYF
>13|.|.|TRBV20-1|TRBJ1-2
TGCAGTGCTAGAGACCGGGTTACCTATGGCTACACCTTC
CSARDRVTYGYTF
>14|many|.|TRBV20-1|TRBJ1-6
TGCAGTGCTAGGGACGACAGAGATAATTCACCCCTCCACTTT
CSARDDRDNSPLHF
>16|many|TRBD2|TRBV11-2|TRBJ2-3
TGTGCCAGCAGCTTAGCCCAGACTAGCGGCCGAGATACGCAGTATTTT
CASSLAQTSGRDTQYF
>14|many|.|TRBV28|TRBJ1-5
TGTGCCAGCAGTCCCCAAGGGACCAATCAGCCCCAGCATTTT
CASSPQGTNQPQHF
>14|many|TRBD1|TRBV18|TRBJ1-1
TGTGCCAGCTCAAACGGACAGGCGTGGGCTGAAGCTTTCTTT
CASSNGQAWAEAFF
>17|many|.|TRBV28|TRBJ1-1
TGTGCCAGCAGCCTCGCCATTCTTAAACAGGAGAACACTGAAGCTTTCTTT
CASSLAILKQENTEAFF
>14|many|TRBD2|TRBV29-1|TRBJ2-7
TGCAGCGTTACTCCCAGCGGGGGCGGGGGCGAGCAGTACTTC
CSVTPSGGGGEQYF
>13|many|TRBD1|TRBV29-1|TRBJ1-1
TGCAGCGTTGAGGGACAGGGGATAGGTGAAGCTTTCTTT
CSVEGQGIGEAFF
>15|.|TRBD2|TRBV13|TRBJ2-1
TGTGCCAGCAGCCGGCTAGCGGGAGATGTCAATGAGCAGTTCTTC
CASSRLAGDVNEQFF
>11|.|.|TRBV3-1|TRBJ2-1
TGTGCCAGCAGAGAACACAATGAGCAGGGCTTC
CASREHNEQGF
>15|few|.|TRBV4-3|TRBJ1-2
TGCGCCAGCAGCCAAGAAGGCAGGGATGGCTATGGCTACACCTTC
CASSQEGRDGYGYTF
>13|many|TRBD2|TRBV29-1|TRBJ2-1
TGCACGGGAGGGGAGGGCCCCTACAATGAGCAGTTCTTC
CTGGEGPYNEQFF
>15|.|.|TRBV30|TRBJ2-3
TGTGCCTGGAGTATCGGGGGAGCTAGCACAGATACGCAGTATTTT
CAWSIGGASTDTQYF
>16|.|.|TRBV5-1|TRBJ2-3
TGCGCCAGCAAAACCCGGGACTCACCCAACACAGATACGCAGTATTTT
CASKTRDSPNTDTQYF
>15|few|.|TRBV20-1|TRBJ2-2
TGCAGTGCTAGTCTCGGGGTAGTCCCCACCGGGGAGCTGTTTTTT
CSASLGVVPTGELFF
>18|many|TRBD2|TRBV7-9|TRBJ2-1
TGTGCCAGCAGCTTAACCTCCCGGCCTAGCGGGAGGCCGAATGAGCAGTTCTTC
CASSLTSRPSGRPNEQFF
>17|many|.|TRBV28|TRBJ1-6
TGTGCCAGCAGTTTAATGGAACGGAGTCGGAGGGGTTCACCCCTCCACTTT
CASSLMERSRRGSPLHF
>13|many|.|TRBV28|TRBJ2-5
TGTGCCAGCTCCGCCGGGTACGAAGAGACCCAGTACTTC
CASSAGYEETQYF
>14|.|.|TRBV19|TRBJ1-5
TGTGCCACCGAGCAGTTCCCGTTCAATCAGCCCCAGCATTTT
CATEQFPFNQPQHF
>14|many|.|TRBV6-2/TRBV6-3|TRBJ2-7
TGTGCCAGCAGCCCCCTTTCCGCCGTCAGCGGGCAGTACTTC
CASSPLSAVSGQYF
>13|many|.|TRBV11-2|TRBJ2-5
TGTGCCAGCAGCTTGGAGTTGGCGGAGACCCAGTACTTC
CASSLELAETQYF
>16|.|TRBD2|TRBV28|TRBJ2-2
TGTGCCAGCAGCCGACTAGCGGGAGAGAGGTCCGGGGAGCTGTTTTTT
CASSRLAGERSGELFF
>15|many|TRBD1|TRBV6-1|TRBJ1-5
TGTGCCAGCAGCGAGACAGGGGGAACGAATCAGCCCCAGCATTTT
CASSETGGTNQPQHF
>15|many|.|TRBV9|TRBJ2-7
TGTGCCAGCAGCGTACAAGGCTCAGGCTCCTACGAGCAGTACTTC
CASSVQGSGSYEQYF
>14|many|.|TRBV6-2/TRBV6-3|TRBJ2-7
TGTGCCAGCACCACGAGAACGGGTTCCTACGAGCAGTACTTC
CASTTRTGSYEQYF
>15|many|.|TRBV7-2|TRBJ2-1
TGTGCCAGCAGTTCACAGGGTTTCGCCTACAATGAGCAGTTCTTC
CASSSQGFAYNEQFF
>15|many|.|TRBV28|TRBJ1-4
TGTGCCAGCAGTCTCCCCCATGCAACTAATGAAAAACTGTTTTTT
CASSLPHATNEKLFF
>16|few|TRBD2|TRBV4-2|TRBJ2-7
TGTGCCAGCAGCCAAGTTAGAGCGGGAGGGCCGGGGGAGCAGTACTTC
CASSQVRAGGPGEQYF
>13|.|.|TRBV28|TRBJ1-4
TGTGCCAGCGGGGCAGGGTCCGATGAAAAACTGTTTTTT
CASGAGSDEKLFF
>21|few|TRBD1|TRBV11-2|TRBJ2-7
TGTGCCAGCAGCGGCGGTTGGTTTTGGGGGACAGGGGTTAGGGGCTCCTACGAGCAGTACTTC
CASSGGWFWGTGVRGSYEQYF
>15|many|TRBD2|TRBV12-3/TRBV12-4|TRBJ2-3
TGTGCCAGCAGGTTTAGCGGGAGCGTTACAGATACGCAGTATTTT
CASRFSGSVTDTQYF
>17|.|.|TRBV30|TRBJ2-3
TGTGCCTGGAGTGGCGCCTTGACTAGTAGTTCCCCAGATACGCAGTATTTT
CAWSGALTSSSPDTQYF
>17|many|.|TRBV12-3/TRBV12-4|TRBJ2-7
TGTGCCAGCAGTTTAAGGGGAGGATTCAGGACAAACACCGAGCAGTACTTC
CASSLRGGFRTNTEQYF